In this sample, the clone carrying this T cell receptor (beta chain) turned up many times. The antigen remains undetermined. This sample is drawn from a study of neurological immune-mediated disorders. Study results and limitations: The highest TCR clonal expansion occurred in HTLV-1-associated myelopathy; multiple sclerosis fell below healthy controls.

The authors made cDNA by 5'RACE with 10-nucleotide random UMIs. TCRdb redid the calling of the 5' RACE reads with MiXCR, one entry per CDR3 protein. The sample comprises over 45,000 distinct CDR3 sequences, about 5.8% of which are singletons, and approximately 1.5% rests with the top ten. The sorted libraries were prepared using some 950,000 CD4+ or CD8+ T cells that had themselves been sorted. The CDR3 extends over 18 amino acids. With 6 bases removed from V and 0 bases from J, the gap between germline ends came to 21 bases. Germline assignment: CDR1 KGHDR and CDR2 SFDVKD. Sequences were obtained from CD4+ T cells from blood. This clonotype was obtained from a woman between 18 and 29 years old with multiple sclerosis. This chain links TRBV24-1 with TRBJ2-3, with D tentatively TRBD1 or TRBD2 (5 bases each). CDR3 sequence reads: CATSRPPGARGSTDTQYF. CDR3 bases: TGTGCCACCAGTCGCCCCCCCGGGGCGAGAGGGAGCACAGATACGCAGTATTTT.